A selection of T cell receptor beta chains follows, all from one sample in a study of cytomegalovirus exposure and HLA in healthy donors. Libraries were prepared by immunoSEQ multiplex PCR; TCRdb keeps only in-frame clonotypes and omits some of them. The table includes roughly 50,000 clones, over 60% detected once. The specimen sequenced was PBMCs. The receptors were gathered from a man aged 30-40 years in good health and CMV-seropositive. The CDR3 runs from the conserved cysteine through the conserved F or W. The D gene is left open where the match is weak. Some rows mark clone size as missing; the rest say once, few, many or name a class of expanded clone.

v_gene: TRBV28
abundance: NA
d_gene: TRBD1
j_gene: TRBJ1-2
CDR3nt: TGTGCCAGCAGTGCTCAACAGGGGGCATCCTATGGCTACACCTTC
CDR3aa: CASSAQQGASYGYTF

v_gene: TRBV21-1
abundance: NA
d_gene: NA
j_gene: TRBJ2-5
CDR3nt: TGTGCCAGCAGCAAAGAAGGAGGAAAGTTCGAGACCCAGTACTTC
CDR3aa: CASSKEGGKFETQYF

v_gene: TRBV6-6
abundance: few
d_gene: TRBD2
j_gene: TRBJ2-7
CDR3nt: TGTGCCAGCCTAGCGGGATCCTACGAGCAGTACTTC
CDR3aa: CASLAGSYEQYF

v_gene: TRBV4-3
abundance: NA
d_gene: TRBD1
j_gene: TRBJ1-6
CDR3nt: TGCGCCAGCAGCCAAGGGGCGGGACAGGGGGATTCACCCCTCCACTTT
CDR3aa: CASSQGAGQGDSPLHF

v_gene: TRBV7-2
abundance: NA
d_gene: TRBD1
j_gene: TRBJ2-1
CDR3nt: TGTGCCAGCAGCCGGGGACAGGGCCCATATGAGCAGTTCTTC
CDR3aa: CASSRGQGPYEQFF

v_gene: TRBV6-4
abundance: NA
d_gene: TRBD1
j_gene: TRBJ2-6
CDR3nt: TGTGCCAGCAGTGGGACAGGTGGGGCCAACGTCCTGACTTTC
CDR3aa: CASSGTGGANVLTF

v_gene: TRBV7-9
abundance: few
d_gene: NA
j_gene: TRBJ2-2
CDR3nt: TGTGCCAGCAGCTTAGCGCGGGCCGCCGGGGAGCTGTTTTTT
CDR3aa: CASSLARAAGELFF

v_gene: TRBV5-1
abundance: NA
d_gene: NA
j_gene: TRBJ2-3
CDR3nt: TGCGCCAGCAGCTTGCAGGGCACAGATACGCAGTATTTT
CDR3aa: CASSLQGTDTQYF

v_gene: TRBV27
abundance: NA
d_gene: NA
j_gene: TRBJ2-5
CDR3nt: TGTGCCAGCAGTTTAATCGGGGGCCAAGAGACCCAGTACTTC
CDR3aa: CASSLIGGQETQYF

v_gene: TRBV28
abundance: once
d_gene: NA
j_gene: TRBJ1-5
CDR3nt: TGTGCCAGCAGCTACGAGGCGGGGGATTATAGCAATCAGCCCCAGCATTTT
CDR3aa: CASSYEAGDYSNQPQHF

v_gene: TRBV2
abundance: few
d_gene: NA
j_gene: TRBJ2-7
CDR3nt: TGTGCCAGCAGCGCCTACGAGCAGTACTTC
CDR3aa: CASSAYEQYF

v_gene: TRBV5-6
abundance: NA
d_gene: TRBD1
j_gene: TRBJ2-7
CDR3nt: TGTGCCAGCAGCTTTCACGACAGGGCCCCTGGCGAGTACTTC
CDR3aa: CASSFHDRAPGEYF

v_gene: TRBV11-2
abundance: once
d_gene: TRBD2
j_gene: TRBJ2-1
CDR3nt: TGTGCCAGCAGCTCAATACCCGGCGGGGGGGCCGATGAGCAGTTCTTC
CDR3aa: CASSSIPGGGADEQFF

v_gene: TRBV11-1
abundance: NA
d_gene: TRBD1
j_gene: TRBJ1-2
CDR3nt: TGTGCCAGCACACAGGGGGGCCGCTATGGCTACACCTTC
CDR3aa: CASTQGGRYGYTF

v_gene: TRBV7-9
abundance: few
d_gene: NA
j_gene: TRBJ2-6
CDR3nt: TGTGCCAGCCCTTCAAGGGGGAACTCTGGGGCCAACGTCCTGACTTTC
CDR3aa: CASPSRGNSGANVLTF

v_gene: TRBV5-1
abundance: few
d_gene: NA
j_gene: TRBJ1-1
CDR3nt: TGCGCCAGCAGCTTGGACCAGAAGAACACTGAAGCTTTCTTT
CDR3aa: CASSLDQKNTEAFF

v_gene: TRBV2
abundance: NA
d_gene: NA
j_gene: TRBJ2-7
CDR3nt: TGTGCCAGCAGTGAAAGTACAGGCCCAATTTCCTACGAGCAGTACTTC
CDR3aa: CASSESTGPISYEQYF

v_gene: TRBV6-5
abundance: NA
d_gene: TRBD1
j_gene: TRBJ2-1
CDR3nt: TGTGCCAGCAGTTATAGGACAGGGGGCTCCAATGAGCAGTTCTTC
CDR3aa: CASSYRTGGSNEQFF

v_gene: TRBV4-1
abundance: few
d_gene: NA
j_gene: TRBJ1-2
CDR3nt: TGCGCCAGCAGCCAGGGGCAGGCCCTTCTATATGGCTACACCTTC
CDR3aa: CASSQGQALLYGYTF

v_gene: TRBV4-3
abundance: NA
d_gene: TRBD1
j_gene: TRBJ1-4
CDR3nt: TGCGCCAGCAGCCAAGGTGACAGGGAGAATGAAAAACTGTTTTTT
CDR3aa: CASSQGDRENEKLFF

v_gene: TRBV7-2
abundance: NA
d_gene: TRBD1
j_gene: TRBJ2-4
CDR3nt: TGTGCCAGCAGCCCCTCAGGGGGTAGGGCCAAAAACATTCAGTACTTC
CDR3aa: CASSPSGGRAKNIQYF

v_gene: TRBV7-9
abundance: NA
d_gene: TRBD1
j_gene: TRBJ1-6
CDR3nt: TGTGCCAGCGATACAGGGGTCGATCGGAATAATTCACCCCTCCACTTT
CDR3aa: CASDTGVDRNNSPLHF

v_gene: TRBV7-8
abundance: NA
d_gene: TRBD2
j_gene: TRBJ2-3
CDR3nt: TGTGCCAGCAGCTACAGCGGGGGGGCAACAGATACGCAGTATTTT
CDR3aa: CASSYSGGATDTQYF

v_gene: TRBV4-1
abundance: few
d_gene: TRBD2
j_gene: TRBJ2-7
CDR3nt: TGCGCCAGCAGCCCGGGACTAGCGAGTGCCTACGAGCAGTACTTC
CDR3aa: CASSPGLASAYEQYF

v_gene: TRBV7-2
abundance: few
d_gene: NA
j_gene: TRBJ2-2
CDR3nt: TGTGCCAGCAGCTCCGACACCGGGGAGCTGTTTTTT
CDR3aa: CASSSDTGELFF

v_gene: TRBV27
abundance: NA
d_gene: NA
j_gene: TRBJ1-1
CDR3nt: TGTGCCAGCAGTCCACTTCTGGGAGCGAACACTGAAGCTTTCTTT
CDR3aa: CASSPLLGANTEAFF

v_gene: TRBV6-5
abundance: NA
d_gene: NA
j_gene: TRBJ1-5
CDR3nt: TGTGCCAGCAGTCGCCAACAGGGCCCAGGGTGGCCCCAGCATTTT
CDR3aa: CASSRQQGPGWPQHF

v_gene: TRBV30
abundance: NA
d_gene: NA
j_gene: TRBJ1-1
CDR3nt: TGTGCCTCCTCCAGGGGTACGAACACTGAAGCTTTCTTT
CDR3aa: CASSRGTNTEAFF

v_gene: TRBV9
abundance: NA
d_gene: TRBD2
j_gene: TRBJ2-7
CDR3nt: TGTGCCAGCAGCGTAGCGTGGGGGGGCTACGAGCAGTACTTC
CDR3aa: CASSVAWGGYEQYF

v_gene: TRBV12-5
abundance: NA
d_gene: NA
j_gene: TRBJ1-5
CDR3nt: TGTGCTAGTGGTTTGGCTTTTAATCAGCCCCAGCATTTT
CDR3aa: CASGLAFNQPQHF

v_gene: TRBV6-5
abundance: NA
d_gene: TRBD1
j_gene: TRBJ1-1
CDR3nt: TGTGCCAGCAGATCCACAGGGGCATACACTGAAGCTTTCTTT
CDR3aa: CASRSTGAYTEAFF

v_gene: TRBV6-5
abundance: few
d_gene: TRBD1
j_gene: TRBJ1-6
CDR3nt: TGTGCCAGCAGGGCTGACAGGGGGCGAAATTCACCCCTCCACTTT
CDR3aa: CASRADRGRNSPLHF

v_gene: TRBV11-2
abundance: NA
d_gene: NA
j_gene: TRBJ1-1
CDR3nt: TGTGCCAGCAGCTTCCAGGGGCAGACTGAAGCTTTCTTT
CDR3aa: CASSFQGQTEAFF

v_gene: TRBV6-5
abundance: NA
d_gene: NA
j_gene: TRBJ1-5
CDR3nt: TGTGCCAGCAGACCGACAGCCCTCAATCAGCCCCAGCATTTT
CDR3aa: CASRPTALNQPQHF

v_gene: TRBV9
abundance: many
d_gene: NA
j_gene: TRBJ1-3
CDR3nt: TGTGCCAGCAGCGTAGAAGGAGAAAACACCATATATTTT
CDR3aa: CASSVEGENTIYF

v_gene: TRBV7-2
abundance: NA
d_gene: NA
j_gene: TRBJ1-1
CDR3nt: TGTGCCAGCAGCTTTATTAGGGGGAACACTGAAGCTTTCTTT
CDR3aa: CASSFIRGNTEAFF

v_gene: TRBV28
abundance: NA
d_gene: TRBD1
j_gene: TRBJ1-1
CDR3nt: TGTGCCAGCAGTTTGACAGGGGTTAACACTGAAGCTTTCTTT
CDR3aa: CASSLTGVNTEAFF

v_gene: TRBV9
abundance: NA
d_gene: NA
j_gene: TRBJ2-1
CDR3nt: TGTGCCAGCAGGGACGCAGGGGAGGGGAATGAGCAGTTCTTC
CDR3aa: CASRDAGEGNEQFF

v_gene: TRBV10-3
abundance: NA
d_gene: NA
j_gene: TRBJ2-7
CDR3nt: TGTGCCATCAGTGACCCGGGACACTCCTACGAGCAGTACTTC
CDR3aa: CAISDPGHSYEQYF

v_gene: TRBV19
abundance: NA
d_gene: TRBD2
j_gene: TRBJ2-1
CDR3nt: TGTGCCAGTAGTGTCCTTCCGAGCGGGGGCGGGGATGAGCAGTTCTTC
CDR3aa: CASSVLPSGGGDEQFF

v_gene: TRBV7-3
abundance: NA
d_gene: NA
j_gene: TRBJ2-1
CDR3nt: TGTGCCAGCAGGTCACCGGGGAGTTCCTACAATGAGCAGTTCTTC
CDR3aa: CASRSPGSSYNEQFF